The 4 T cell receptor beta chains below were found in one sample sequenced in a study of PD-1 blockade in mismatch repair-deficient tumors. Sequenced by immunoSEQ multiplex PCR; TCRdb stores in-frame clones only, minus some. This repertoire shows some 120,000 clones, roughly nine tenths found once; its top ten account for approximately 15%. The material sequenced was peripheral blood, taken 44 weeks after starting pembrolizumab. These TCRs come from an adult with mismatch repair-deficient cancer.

CDR3 sequence: CASSTGTGGNQPQHF. The CDR3 region has the DNA TGTGCCAGCAGTACAGGGACTGGGGGTAATCAGCCCCAGCATTTT. The J gene is TRBJ1-5, the V gene TRBV27; the D gene is possibly TRBD1 (6 bases). With 5 bases removed from V and 4 bases from J, the gap between germline ends came to 15 bases. The CDR3 consists of 15 residues. Per germline, CDR1 MNHEY and CDR2 SMNVEV (reference sequence).

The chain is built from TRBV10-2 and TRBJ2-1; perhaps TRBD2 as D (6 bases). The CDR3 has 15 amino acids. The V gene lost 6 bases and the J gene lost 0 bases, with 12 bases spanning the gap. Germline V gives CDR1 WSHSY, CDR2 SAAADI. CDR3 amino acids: CASSPGTPSYNEQFF. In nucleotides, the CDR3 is TGCGCCAGCAGCCCCGGGACTCCCTCCTACAATGAGCAGTTCTTC.

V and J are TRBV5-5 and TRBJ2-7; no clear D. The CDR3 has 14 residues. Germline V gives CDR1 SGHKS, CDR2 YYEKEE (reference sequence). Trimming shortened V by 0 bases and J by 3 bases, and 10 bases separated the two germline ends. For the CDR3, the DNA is TGTGCCAGCAGCTTGGCCTTCTCTTTCTACGAGCAGTACTTC. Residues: CASSLAFSFYEQYF. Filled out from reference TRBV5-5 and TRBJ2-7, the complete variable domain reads DAGVTQSPTHLIKTRGQQVTLRCSPISGHKSVSWYQQVLGQGPQFIFQYYEKEERGRGNFPDRFSARQFPNYSSELNVNALLLGDSALYLCASSLAFSFYEQYFGPGTRLTVT.

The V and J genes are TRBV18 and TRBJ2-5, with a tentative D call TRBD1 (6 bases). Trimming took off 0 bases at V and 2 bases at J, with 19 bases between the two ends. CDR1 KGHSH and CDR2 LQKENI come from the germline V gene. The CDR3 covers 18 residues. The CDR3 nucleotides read TGTGCCAGCTCACCACCAAATCGCATTGGGGGCGCACAAGAGACCCAGTACTTC. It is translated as CASSPPNRIGGAQETQYF.